This TCR beta chain was recorded in a study of T cell repertoires in cytomegalovirus infection. From germline, CDR1 is MDHEN and CDR2 SYDVKM. The V gene lost 4 bases and the J gene lost 0 bases, with 21 bases spanning the gap. This CDR3 contains 18 residues. Via MiXCR, TCRdb re-called the reads, giving one row per CDR3 protein. The table records roughly 220,000 distinct CDR3 sequences, about 39% of them present only once. To note about this clonotype: Its antigen remains unknown.

This receptor was obtained from a human donor in good health (CMV status not recorded). Some clones in this sample may be carry-over from other donors' samples. The sample in question was CD8+ T cells from cultured PBMCs, obtained from culture after CMV antigen stimulation. The chain uses TRBV28 and TRBJ2-5; a weak D match, TRBD2 (6 bases). CDR3 loop: CASSSQFGGITYQETQYF. CDR3 coding DNA: TGTGCCAGCAGTTCTCAATTCGGCGGGATTACGTACCAAGAGACCCAGTACTTC.